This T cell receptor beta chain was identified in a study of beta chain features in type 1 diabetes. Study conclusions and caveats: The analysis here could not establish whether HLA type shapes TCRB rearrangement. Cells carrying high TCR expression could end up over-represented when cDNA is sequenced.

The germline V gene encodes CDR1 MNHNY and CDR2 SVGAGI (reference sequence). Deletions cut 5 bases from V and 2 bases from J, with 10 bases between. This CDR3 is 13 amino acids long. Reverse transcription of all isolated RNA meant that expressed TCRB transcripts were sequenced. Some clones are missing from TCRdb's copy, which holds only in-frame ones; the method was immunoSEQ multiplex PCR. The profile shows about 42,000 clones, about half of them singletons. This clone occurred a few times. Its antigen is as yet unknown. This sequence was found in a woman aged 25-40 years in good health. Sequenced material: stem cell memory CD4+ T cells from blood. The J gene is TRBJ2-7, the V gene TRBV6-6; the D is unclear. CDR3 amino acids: CASSGVAAYEQYF. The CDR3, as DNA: TGTGCCAGCAGTGGAGTCGCCGCCTACGAGCAGTACTTC.